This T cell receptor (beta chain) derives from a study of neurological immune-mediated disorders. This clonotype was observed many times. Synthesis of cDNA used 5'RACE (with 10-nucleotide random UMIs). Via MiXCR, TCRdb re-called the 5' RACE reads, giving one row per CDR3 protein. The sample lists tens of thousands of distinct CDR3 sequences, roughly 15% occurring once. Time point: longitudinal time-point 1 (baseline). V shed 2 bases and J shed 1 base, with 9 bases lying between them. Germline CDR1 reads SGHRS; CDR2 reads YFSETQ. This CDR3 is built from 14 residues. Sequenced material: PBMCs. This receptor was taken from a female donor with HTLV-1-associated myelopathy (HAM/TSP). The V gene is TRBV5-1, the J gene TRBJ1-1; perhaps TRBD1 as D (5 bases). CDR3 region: CASSLHGANTEAFF. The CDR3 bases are TGCGCCAGCAGCTTACATGGGGCGAACACTGAAGCTTTCTTT.